These 30 T cell receptor beta chains were all obtained from the same sample, sequenced in a study of T cell changes during pregnancy in multiple sclerosis (dated by TCRdb to between 2017 and 2020). To prepare the library, the immunoSEQ multiplex PCR assay was applied. Sourced from immuneACCESS, this table was stored by TCRdb with only in-frame sequences that have V and J called. A share of the clones is absent; for the studies checked, an unresolved V gene accounts for under half, and the remainder has no known explanation. Counted in this sample were 45,000 to 60,000 clones; 70% to 90% of them appeared once. Of the sample, 1.9% falls within the top ten clones. This specimen was peripheral blood, taken in the first trimester of pregnancy. These receptors were taken from a female donor with multiple sclerosis, enrolled in a pregnancy study.

This clone was recorded a few times. The chain carries TRBV6-1 and TRBJ1-5, with no clear D. V lost 2 bases, J lost 0 bases, and 5 bases lay in between. This CDR3 comprises 14 residues. Germline-derived CDR1 and CDR2 are MNHNS and SASEGT. CDR3 amino acids: CASSEQASNQPQHF. The CDR3 DNA sequence: TGTGCCAGCAGTGAACAGGCTAGCAATCAGCCCCAGCATTTT.

The chain has TRBV28 and TRBJ2-7; 8 bases match TRBD1. Per germline, CDR1 MDHEN and CDR2 SYDVKM. Trimming took 4 bases from V and 4 from J; bases not matched to a gene: 6. The CDR3 is 14 amino acids. In nucleotides, the CDR3 is TGTGCCAGCAGTTCGACAGGGGATCGGTACGAGCAGTACTTC. Residues: CASSSTGDRYEQYF.

This sequence joins TRBV30 and TRBJ1-2; D is ambiguous. This CDR3 comprises 12 residues. Germline V CDR1 and CDR2: GTSNPN, SVGIG (reference sequence). V gave up 3 bases and J gave up 6 bases, with 11 bases separating them. For the CDR3, the DNA is TGTGCCTGGAGACGTCCCTTAGATGGCTACACCTTC. Its protein product is CAWRRPLDGYTF.

V is TRBV28 and J is TRBJ2-1; 11 positions match TRBD1. Germline lookup yields CDR1 MDHEN and CDR2 SYDVKM. V dropped 5 bases and J dropped 8; count of bases not matched to a gene: 5. This CDR3 comprises 14 residues. The CDR3 protein is CASSRTGGVYEQFF. The CDR3 DNA reads as TGTGCCAGCAGTAGGACAGGGGGCGTATATGAGCAGTTCTTC.

The V gene is TRBV6-1, the J gene TRBJ1-2; D might be TRBD1 (5 bases). Germline loops: CDR1 MNHNS, CDR2 SASEGT. The V end was cut by 4 bases, the J end by 0 bases, with 9 bases between. This CDR3 contains 14 residues. The CDR3 nucleotides read TGTGCCAGCAGTGTAAGGACATCTAACTATGGCTACACCTTC. Residues: CASSVRTSNYGYTF.

V and J are TRBV10-3 and TRBJ2-2; 9 nucleotides align to TRBD1. The V and J ends lost 2 bases and 5 bases, in that order; junction bases with no gene match: 12. Germline V gene data show CDR1 as ENHRY and CDR2 as SYGVKD. The length of the CDR3 is 18 residues. The CDR3 is CAISETYRGQGPTGELFF. The CDR3 nucleotides read TGTGCCATCAGTGAGACTTACAGGGGACAGGGCCCGACCGGGGAGCTGTTTTTT.

The genes are TRBV30 and TRBJ2-1; tentatively, D is TRBD2 (5 bases). Germline lookup yields CDR1 GTSNPN and CDR2 SVGIG (reference sequence). Trimming cost V 3 bases and J 3 bases, with 9 bases left between them. The CDR3 extends over 13 amino acids. The CDR3 spells CAWRGLYYNEQFF. CDR3 sequence (DNA): TGTGCCTGGAGAGGACTGTACTACAATGAGCAGTTCTTC.

The chain has TRBV5-1 and TRBJ2-7; 10 nucleotides line up with TRBD1. The CDR3 contains 16 residues. Germline V CDR1 and CDR2: SGHRS, YFSETQ. V trimming: 4 bases; J trimming: 1 base; junction bases outside the gene matches: 8. CDR3 amino acids: CASSRATGGASYEQYF. In nucleotides, the CDR3 is TGCGCCAGCAGCCGCGCGACAGGGGGCGCATCCTACGAGCAGTACTTC.

The chain links TRBV10-3 to TRBJ1-1; D remains unclear. The V end lost 4 bases, the J end lost 5 bases, and 14 bases lay between the germline ends. The CDR3 runs 14 residues. The germline CDR1 and CDR2 sequences are ENHRY and SYGVKD. CDR3 in amino acids: CAISATTEGTEAFF. The CDR3 coding sequence is TGTGCCATCAGTGCGACTACTGAAGGGACTGAAGCTTTCTTT.

The genes are TRBV2 and TRBJ1-5; D call uncertain. Germline CDR1 SNHLY, CDR2 FYNNEI. The CDR3 length is 14 residues. Trimming left V 5 bases short and J 2 bases short, with 10 bases between. Here the CDR3 DNA reads TGTGCCAGCAGTCGAGCCGGGGGCAATCAGCCCCAGCATTTT. This codes for CASSRAGGNQPQHF.

This chain uses TRBV10-3 with TRBJ2-7, with D perhaps TRBD2 (5 bases). The CDR3 extends over 14 amino acids. The germline CDR1 and CDR2 sequences are ENHRY and SYGVKD. Trimming removed 4 bases at V and 2 bases at J, with 12 bases between. This CDR3 is CAISVQEGAYEQYF. The DNA for the CDR3 is TGTGCCATCAGTGTTCAAGAGGGTGCCTACGAGCAGTACTTC.

The chain joins TRBV7-2 to TRBJ2-7; D is possibly TRBD1 (5 bases). This CDR3 is 14 amino acids long. The germline V gene encodes CDR1 SGHTA and CDR2 FQGNSA. The ends were cut back, 3 bases at V and 4 bases at J, with 13 bases in the middle. CDR3 amino acids: CASSFWQGEYEQYF. The CDR3 DNA sequence: TGTGCCAGCAGCTTCTGGCAGGGCGAGTACGAGCAGTACTTC.

CDR3 region: CASSLTPAGGGTGELFF. In nucleotides, the CDR3 is TGCGCCAGCAGCCTCACCCCAGCGGGGGGCGGCACCGGGGAGCTGTTTTTT. V usage is TRBV5-1 and J usage is TRBJ2-2, with 9 bases matching TRBD2. Germline loops: CDR1 SGHRS, CDR2 YFSETQ. This CDR3 spans 17 amino acids. With V trimmed by 4 bases and J by 4 bases, 11 bases remained unmatched.

The rearrangement uses TRBV28 and TRBJ2-7; 8 bases line up with TRBD2. J was trimmed by 2 bases and V by 6 bases; bases with no gene match: 9. CDR3 length equals 15 residues. Germline loops: CDR1 MDHEN, CDR2 SYDVKM. CDR3 nucleotide sequence: TGTGCCAGCAGGGGCCAACGGGGGGGGGCCTACGAGCAGTACTTC. Translated, it gives CASRGQRGGAYEQYF.

The rearrangement links TRBV7-2 to TRBJ1-2; no reliable D call. The CDR3 is made up of 14 amino acids. The germline V and J ends were trimmed by 2 bases and 4 bases, with 11 bases remaining between them. CDR1 SGHTA and CDR2 FQGNSA come from the germline V gene. CDR3: CASSLRLTGYGYTF. Written as DNA, the CDR3 is TGTGCCAGCAGCTTACGACTTACGGGCTATGGCTACACCTTC.

J is TRBJ2-2 and V is TRBV18; D is uncertain. The germline V gene has CDR1 KGHSH and CDR2 LQKENI. Trimming stripped 2 bases from V and 6 bases from J, with 7 bases between. The CDR3 spans 13 residues. The CDR3 protein is CASSPSPAGELFF. CDR3 coding DNA: TGTGCCAGCTCACCATCCCCCGCCGGGGAGCTGTTTTTT.

The chain recombines TRBV29-1 with TRBJ2-5, with 8 bases matching TRBD1. CDR3 length equals 14 residues. Germline-derived CDR1 and CDR2 are SQVTM and ANQGSEA. Unmatched junction bases numbered 8, after V lost 4 bases and J lost 4 bases. The CDR3 spells CSVVPGQVRETQYF. The CDR3 DNA is TGCAGCGTTGTCCCGGGACAGGTCCGAGAGACCCAGTACTTC.

This sequence joins TRBV6-5 and TRBJ2-5; D is possibly TRBD2 (8 bases). V was clipped by 6 bases and J by 5 bases, with 19 bases between them. Germline V lookup: CDR1 MNHEY, CDR2 SVGAGI. The CDR3 has 15 amino acids. Here the CDR3 DNA reads TGTGCCAGCAGCCACGGGAGGGGGCGCCTTGAGACCCAGTACTTC. This translates into CASSHGRGRLETQYF.

The rearrangement links TRBV29-1 to TRBJ1-2, with TRBD1 matching over 8 bases. V trimming: 2 bases; J trimming: 2 bases; junction bases outside the gene matches: 4. CDR1 and CDR2 from the germline V gene are SQVTM and ANQGSEA. The CDR3 extends over 14 amino acids. As DNA, the CDR3 is TGCAGCGTTGAACGTGGACAGGGAAACTATGGCTACACCTTC. This sequence encodes CSVERGQGNYGYTF. The full variable domain, its missing parts supplied by reference TRBV29-1 and TRBJ1-2, is SAVISQKPSRDICQRGTSLTIQCQVDSQVTMMFWYRQQPGQSLTLIATANQGSEATYESGFVIDKFPISRPNLTFSTLTVSNMSPEDSSIYLCSVERGQGNYGYTFGSGTRLTVV.

This clone occurred a few times. The chain links TRBV6-6 to TRBJ1-2; 8 positions match TRBD1. V lost 7 bases, J lost 8 bases, and 3 bases stayed unmatched. Per germline, CDR1 MNHNY and CDR2 SVGAGI (reference sequence). The CDR3 contains 11 residues. This CDR3 reads CASKQGEGYTF. The CDR3 DNA is TGTGCCAGCAAACAGGGGGAGGGCTACACCTTC.

The V gene is TRBV19, the J gene TRBJ1-1, with 9 nucleotides matching TRBD1. The germline CDR1 and CDR2 sequences are LNHDA and SQIVND (reference sequence). CDR3 length: 15 residues. Unmatched junction bases numbered 4, after V lost 2 bases and J lost 3 bases. In DNA, the CDR3 is TGTGCCAGTAGTATACGCCGGGACAGGGACACTGAAGCTTTCTTT. This translates into CASSIRRDRDTEAFF. Full variable domain (outside the CDR3, taken from reference TRBV19 and TRBJ1-1): DGGITQSPKYLFRKEGQNVTLSCEQNLNHDAMYWYRQDPGQGLRLIYYSQIVNDFQKGDIAEGYSVSREKKESFPLTVTSAQKNPTAFYLCASSIRRDRDTEAFFGQGTRLTVV.

The CDR3 nucleotides read TGTGCCAGCAGCCCCGGCGAGGAGGTCCGCGAGCAGTACTTC. This sequence encodes CASSPGEEVREQYF. This chain connects TRBV4-2 to TRBJ2-7; possibly TRBD2 for D (5 bases). V lost 4 bases and J 6 bases, leaving 16 bases between the germline ends. Germline-derived CDR1 and CDR2 are LGHNA and YNFKEQ. This CDR3 contains 14 residues.

The chain links TRBV13 to TRBJ1-2, with D possibly matching TRBD1 (5 bases). CDR3 length: 15 residues. Germline loops: CDR1 PRHDT, CDR2 FYEKMQ (reference sequence). V dropped 3 bases and J dropped 2 bases, with 13 bases sitting between them. The CDR3 here is CASSFTGLKNYGYTF. The CDR3, as DNA: TGTGCCAGCAGCTTTACGGGACTGAAGAACTATGGCTACACCTTC.

V and J are TRBV10-3 and TRBJ1-3, with TRBD1 as a possible D gene (5 bases). The germline gives CDR1 ENHRY, CDR2 SYGVKD. V was pared by 11 bases and J by 1 base, with 12 bases between. The CDR3 totals 13 residues. As DNA, the CDR3 is TGTGCCTCCGCGGGGGAGTCTGGAAACACCATATATTTT. Its translation: CASAGESGNTIYF.

The V gene is TRBV9, the J gene TRBJ2-6; tentatively, D is TRBD1 (5 bases). V lost 4 bases, J lost 2 bases, and 10 bases lay in between. This CDR3 comprises 15 residues. Germline-derived CDR1 and CDR2 are SGDLS and YYNGEE. CDR3 sequence: CASSPQGPGANVLTF. The CDR3, as DNA: TGTGCCAGCAGCCCGCAGGGCCCTGGGGCCAACGTCCTGACTTTC.

The gene calls are TRBV6-1 and TRBJ2-7, with 11 bases aligning to TRBD2. Germline trimming cut 9 bases from V and 7 bases from J; bases unmatched to any gene: 14. The CDR3 is made up of 15 amino acids. Germline V CDR1 and CDR2: MNHNS, SASEGT. As DNA, the CDR3 is TGTGCCAGTTTACTAGCGGGGGACCACCCCGGAGAGCAGTACTTC. Translated, it gives CASLLAGDHPGEQYF.

The chain has TRBV13 and TRBJ1-1; 8 bases map to TRBD1. Germline CDR1 reads PRHDT; CDR2 reads FYEKMQ (reference sequence). The CDR3 spans 15 residues. Germline trimming cut 4 bases from V and 4 bases from J; bases unmatched to any gene: 8. CDR3 region: CASSSTGDRGTEAFF. The CDR3 DNA is TGTGCCAGCAGCTCGACAGGGGATCGGGGCACTGAAGCTTTCTTT.

This chain connects TRBV5-1 to TRBJ2-3; D possibly corresponds to TRBD2 (5 bases). Germline V CDR1 and CDR2: SGHRS, YFSETQ. The CDR3 spans 16 residues. Between the trimmed V and J ends, which lost 1 base and 2 bases, there was a span of 14 bases. CDR3 nucleotides: TGCGCCAGCAGCTTGAAGACTACCAACCCCACAGATACGCAGTATTTT. Translating gives CASSLKTTNPTDTQYF.

V usage is TRBV7-6 and J usage is TRBJ2-1; 9 bases agree with TRBD1. Losses at the gene ends were 1 base for V and 9 bases for J; bases not matched to a gene: 10. Germline CDR1 reads SGHVS; CDR2 reads FNYEAQ. There are 16 residues in the CDR3. The CDR3 coding sequence is TGTGCCAGCAGCTTAGGGGGGGGGACAGGGCGCGGTGAGCAGTTCTTC. Translation gives CASSLGGGTGRGEQFF.

This rearrangement joins TRBV11-3 to TRBJ2-7; 7 nucleotides line up with TRBD1. CDR1 and CDR2 (germline): SGHNT, YENEEA. V was pared by 1 base and J by 3 bases, with 6 bases of the junction left unmatched. This CDR3 has 15 amino acids. The CDR3 reads CASSLGTGEVYEQYF. CDR3 nucleotides: TGTGCCAGCAGCTTAGGTACAGGGGAAGTCTACGAGCAGTACTTC.